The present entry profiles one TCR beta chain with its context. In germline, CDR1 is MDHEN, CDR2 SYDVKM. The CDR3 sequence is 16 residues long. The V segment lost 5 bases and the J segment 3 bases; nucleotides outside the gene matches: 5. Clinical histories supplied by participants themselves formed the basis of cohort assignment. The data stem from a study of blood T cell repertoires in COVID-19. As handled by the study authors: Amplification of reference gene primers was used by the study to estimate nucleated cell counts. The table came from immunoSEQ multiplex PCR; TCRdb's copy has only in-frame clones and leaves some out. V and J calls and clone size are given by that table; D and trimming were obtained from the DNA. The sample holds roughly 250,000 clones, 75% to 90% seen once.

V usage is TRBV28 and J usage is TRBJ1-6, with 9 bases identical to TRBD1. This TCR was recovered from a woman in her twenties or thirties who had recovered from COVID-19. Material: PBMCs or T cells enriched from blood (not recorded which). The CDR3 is CASSPGTGIYNSPLHF. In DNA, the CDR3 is TGTGCCAGCAGTCCCGGGACAGGGATCTATAATTCACCCCTCCACTTT.